Sequencing of this T cell receptor beta chain was carried out in a study of blood T cell repertoires in COVID-19. This clone was observed a single time. The CDR3 totals 14 residues. Trimming removed 5 bases from V and 0 bases from J, with 8 bases in between. Germline lookup yields CDR1 SGHTA and CDR2 FQGTGA. Per the authors' pipeline: Using reference gene primer amplification, nucleated cell counts were estimated. Profiled with immunoSEQ multiplex PCR; TCRdb holds only in-frame clones, not every one. V and J calls and clone size are as listed in that table; D and trimming were resolved from the DNA. The profile shows 100,000 to 150,000 clones, about nine tenths of them singletons.

Specimen: peripheral blood. The TCR was taken from a woman between 70 and 85 years old with COVID-19, enrolled during active disease. The chain employs TRBV7-3 and TRBJ1-3; D is uncertain. This chain's CDR3 is CASSPHPSGNTIYF. CDR3 bases: TGTGCCAGCAGCCCCCATCCCTCTGGAAACACCATATATTTT.